This is a list of T cell receptor beta chains from one sample in a study of cytomegalovirus exposure and HLA in healthy donors. Profiled with immunoSEQ multiplex PCR; TCRdb holds only in-frame clones, not every one. This sample yields about 180,000 clones, of which around three quarters are seen a single time; 2% to 2.5% belongs to the top ten. Source material: PBMCs. Source of these receptors: a woman aged 25 to 39 in good health and CMV-seropositive. CDR3s include the opening cysteine and the closing phenylalanine or tryptophan. The D gene is left open where the match is weak. Clone size appears in some rows only: once, few, many, or a class for an expanded clone.

. | TRBD1 | TRBJ2-5 | TRBV28 | CASSLLLGQGRETQYF | TGTGCCAGCAGTTTACTATTGGGACAGGGAAGAGAGACCCAGTACTTC
. | TRBD2 | TRBJ2-1 | TRBV6-5 | CASTLSGAYNEQFF | TGTGCCAGCACCCTTAGCGGGGCGTACAATGAGCAGTTCTTC
. | TRBD1 | TRBJ2-7 | TRBV5-1 | CASSDRTGPYEQYF | TGCGCCAGCAGCGATCGGACAGGCCCCTACGAGCAGTACTTC
. | . | TRBJ2-7 | TRBV19 | CASRYRGGASGDEQYF | TGTGCCAGTAGGTATCGTGGGGGGGCTAGTGGGGACGAGCAGTACTTC
. | . | TRBJ2-2 | TRBV4-2 | CASSQHYAATNTGELFF | TGTGCCAGCAGCCAACACTACGCGGCTACGAACACCGGGGAGCTGTTTTTT
. | . | TRBJ2-1 | TRBV4-1 | CASSQDPGPFSLRGEQFF | TGCGCCAGCAGCCAAGACCCTGGGCCCTTCTCATTACGGGGTGAGCAGTTCTTC
. | TRBD1 | TRBJ1-6 | TRBV11-3 | CASSSRGTGVLSSPLHF | TGTGCCAGCAGCTCCCGGGGAACAGGGGTGTTGAGTTCACCCCTCCACTTT
. | . | TRBJ2-6 | TRBV6-1 | CASSADTASGTNVLTF | TGTGCCAGCAGTGCGGACACCGCCTCTGGGACCAACGTCCTGACTTTC
. | TRBD1 | TRBJ1-4 | TRBV4-3 | CASSQSGTVSEKLFF | TGCGCCAGCAGCCAATCCGGGACAGTGAGTGAAAAACTGTTTTTT
. | TRBD1 | TRBJ2-2 | TRBV4-1 | CASRSGTGGTGELFF | TGCGCCAGCAGGTCCGGGACAGGGGGCACCGGGGAGCTGTTTTTT
. | . | TRBJ1-3 | TRBV20-1 | CSVASRGSLYF | TGCAGTGTTGCGTCCAGGGGCTCTCTATATTTT
. | TRBD1 | TRBJ1-6 | TRBV2 | CASRSRQGSYNSPLHF | TGTGCCAGCAGGTCCCGACAGGGGTCCTATAATTCACCCCTCCACTTT
once | TRBD2 | TRBJ2-2 | TRBV7-2 | CASSRQGLAGGLGTGELFF | TGTGCCAGCAGCCGCCAGGGACTAGCGGGGGGGCTGGGCACCGGGGAGCTGTTTTTT
. | . | TRBJ1-1 | TRBV11-3 | CASSLGSGGRRDTEAFF | TGTGCCAGCAGCTTGGGAAGCGGGGGGAGGAGGGACACTGAAGCTTTCTTT
. | TRBD2 | TRBJ2-1 | TRBV4-2 | CASSPGTGGEQFF | TGTGCCAGCAGCCCTGGAACGGGAGGTGAGCAGTTCTTC
. | . | TRBJ1-2 | TRBV10-3 | CAISGGPEGYTF | TGTGCCATCAGTGGGGGCCCGGAGGGCTACACCTTC
. | . | TRBJ2-7 | TRBV9 | CASSVVGGEQYF | TGTGCCAGCAGCGTAGTAGGGGGCGAGCAGTACTTC
. | TRBD2 | TRBJ2-5 | TRBV6-1 | CASSAIGGGRGETQYF | TGTGCCAGCAGTGCGATTGGTGGGGGGAGGGGAGAGACCCAGTACTTC
. | . | TRBJ2-2 | TRBV10-3 | CAIKARREIPGELFF | TGTGCCATCAAGGCCCGCAGGGAAATCCCCGGGGAGCTGTTTTTT
. | TRBD2 | TRBJ2-1 | TRBV7-2 | CASSLAALAGDEQFF | TGTGCCAGCAGCTTAGCAGCCCTAGCGGGGGATGAGCAGTTCTTC
. | TRBD2 | TRBJ2-3 | TRBV7-9 | CASSLTSASDTQYF | TGTGCCAGCAGCTTGACTAGCGCCTCAGATACGCAGTATTTT
. | . | TRBJ1-4 | TRBV11-3 | CASRSATNEKLFF | TGTGCCAGCAGGTCAGCAACTAATGAAAAACTGTTTTTT
. | . | TRBJ1-2 | TRBV21-1 | CASSNYRDREGYGYTF | TGTGCCAGCAGCAACTACCGGGACAGGGAAGGCTATGGCTACACCTTC
. | . | TRBJ2-5 | TRBV7-2 | CASSHSTGTQYF | TGTGCCAGCAGCCATTCGACGGGGACCCAGTACTTC
. | . | TRBJ2-6 | TRBV28 | CASSTPSSTRPGGANVLTF | TGTGCCAGCAGTACCCCCAGCTCCACCCGGCCGGGAGGGGCCAACGTCCTGACTTTC
. | . | TRBJ1-3 | TRBV19 | CASSRNPGSNTIYF | TGTGCCAGTAGTCGGAATCCGGGATCAAACACCATATATTTT
. | TRBD2 | TRBJ2-5 | TRBV6-5 | CASSYSTAGRGAQYF | TGTGCCAGCAGTTACTCTACCGCGGGGCGGGGGGCCCAGTACTTC
few | . | TRBJ1-2 | TRBV28 | CASSIGRGPSSNYGYTF | TGTGCCAGCAGTATCGGGAGGGGACCCTCTTCTAACTATGGCTACACCTTC
. | TRBD2 | TRBJ2-1 | TRBV7-7 | CASSLERGAEQFF | TGTGCCAGCAGCTTAGAGCGGGGGGCTGAGCAGTTCTTC